Following are 15 T cell receptor beta chains from one sample sequenced in a study of cytomegalovirus exposure and HLA in healthy donors. PCR involved 60 Vbeta and 13 Jbeta primers. The assay was immunoSEQ multiplex PCR, and TCRdb's table has in-frame clones only and misses some. Of 100,000 to 150,000 clones listed, roughly 71% are singletons. Sequencing input: PBMCs. Every receptor here comes from a woman in her fifties or sixties in good health and CMV-seropositive.

J is TRBJ2-5 and V is TRBV2, with D possibly TRBD2 on 6 matching bases. Trimming pared 10 bases from V and 1 base from J, leaving 13 bases between. This CDR3 contains 13 residues. Per germline, CDR1 SNHLY and CDR2 FYNNEI. The CDR3 nucleotides are TGTGCCACTCGGAGGGGTTTCCAAGAGACCCAGTACTTC. It yields the protein CATRRGFQETQYF. The variable domain in full, with the rest retrieved from reference TRBV2 and TRBJ2-5, is EPEVTQTPSHQVTQMGQEVILRCVPISNHLYFYWYRQILGQKVEFLVSFYNNEISEKSEIFDDQFSVERPDGSNFTLKIRSTKLEDSAMYFCATRRGFQETQYFGPGTRLLVL.

This clone was detected a few times. V gene TRBV7-9 combines with J gene TRBJ1-3; TRBD1 matches at 9 bases. The CDR3 runs to 13 residues. V shed 6 bases and J 5 bases; nucleotides not matched to a gene: 2. The V gene's germline CDR1 is SEHNR and CDR2 FQNEAQ (reference sequence). The CDR3 reads CASRNRGRNTIYF. Here the CDR3 DNA reads TGTGCCAGCAGAAACAGGGGGCGAAACACCATATATTTT.

The genes are TRBV9 and TRBJ2-3; D remains ambiguous. V was clipped by 0 bases and J by 1 base, with 6 bases between them. CDR1 and CDR2 (germline): SGDLS, YYNGEE. This CDR3 has 14 residues. The CDR3 reads CASSVVVGTDTQYF. CDR3 sequence (DNA): TGTGCCAGCAGCGTAGTCGTCGGCACAGATACGCAGTATTTT.

The CDR3 protein is CASSSPLGGDYGYTF. The CDR3 DNA follows: TGTGCCAGCAGTAGCCCCCTGGGGGGAGACTATGGCTACACCTTC. The rearrangement uses TRBV6-5 and TRBJ1-2; possible D gene TRBD1, 5 bases. V was cut by 5 bases and J by 3 bases, with 16 bases left in between. The CDR3 loop spans 15 amino acids. The germline V gene encodes CDR1 MNHEY and CDR2 SVGAGI.

This sequence joins TRBV2 and TRBJ2-6; D is unresolved. The V and J ends lost 7 bases and 0 bases respectively, with 7 bases between them. This CDR3 has 14 residues. The germline V gene encodes CDR1 SNHLY and CDR2 FYNNEI. CDR3 loop: CASTPTSGANVLTF. In nucleotides, the CDR3 is TGTGCCAGCACCCCTACCTCTGGGGCCAACGTCCTGACTTTC.

V usage is TRBV19 and J usage is TRBJ2-1; 9 bases line up with TRBD2. CDR3 length equals 15 residues. Trimming removed 3 bases from V and 10 bases from J; junction bases left unmatched: 10. Per germline, CDR1 LNHDA and CDR2 SQIVND (reference sequence). In nucleotides, the CDR3 is TGTGCCAGTAGTATCGACCTAGCGGGGTTTTGGGAGCAGTTCTTC. Translating gives CASSIDLAGFWEQFF.

The chain recombines TRBV9 with TRBJ1-1, with D possibly TRBD1 on 5 matching bases. CDR3 length: 14 residues. From germline, CDR1 is SGDLS and CDR2 YYNGEE. V was shortened by 2 bases and J by 4 bases, with 12 bases between the two germline ends. In DNA, the CDR3 is TGTGCCAGCAGCGTGGGAGGTAGGGGCACTGAAGCTTTCTTT. Translated, it gives CASSVGGRGTEAFF.

V and J are TRBV29-1 and TRBJ1-4; TRBD1 matches 8 bases. V was clipped by 6 bases and J by 3 bases; unmatched bases: 6. This CDR3 has 14 amino acids. CDR1 and CDR2 (germline): SQVTM, ANQGSEA. The CDR3 protein is CSVNDRGSNEKLFF. CDR3 coding DNA: TGCAGCGTAAACGACAGGGGCTCTAATGAAAAACTGTTTTTT. Complete variable domain (other parts from reference TRBV29-1 and TRBJ1-4): SAVISQKPSRDICQRGTSLTIQCQVDSQVTMMFWYRQQPGQSLTLIATANQGSEATYESGFVIDKFPISRPNLTFSTLTVSNMSPEDSSIYLCSVNDRGSNEKLFFGSGTQLSVL.

The chain carries TRBV30 and TRBJ1-2, with TRBD1 matching 8 bases. The V segment lost 5 bases and the J segment 5 bases; nucleotides outside the gene matches: 7. The germline V gene has CDR1 GTSNPN and CDR2 SVGIG (reference sequence). CDR3 size: 13 residues. The DNA for the CDR3 is TGTGCCTGGGCAGGGGACAGGCATTATGGCTACACCTTC. Protein product: CAWAGDRHYGYTF.

The chain combines TRBV30 with TRBJ1-2; TRBD1 agrees at 8 bases. Germline CDR1 and CDR2: GTSNPN and SVGIG (reference sequence). CDR3 length: 12 amino acids. The V gene end was trimmed by 5 bases and the J gene end by 4 bases; junction bases not matched to a gene: 3. The chain's CDR3 is CAWGQGFYGYTF. The CDR3 DNA reads TGTGCCTGGGGACAGGGTTTCTATGGCTACACCTTC.

The V and J genes are TRBV11-3 and TRBJ2-1; weak D call: TRBD2 (7 bases). V was trimmed by 6 bases and J by 8 bases, leaving 14 bases between them. The germline V gene encodes CDR1 SGHNT and CDR2 YENEEA. The CDR3 is 13 amino acids. The CDR3 sequence: CASRPGGGDEQFF. The CDR3 coding sequence is TGTGCCAGCAGACCGGGGGGCGGGGATGAGCAGTTCTTC.

The J gene is TRBJ2-7, the V gene TRBV5-8; 8 nucleotides match TRBD1. CDR1 and CDR2 from the germline V gene are SGHTS and YDEGEE. The CDR3 contains 12 residues. This CDR3 reads CATGDPFYEQYF. CDR3 bases: TGTGCGACAGGGGACCCTTTCTACGAGCAGTACTTC.

The V gene is TRBV6-5, the J gene TRBJ1-2; 10 bases are shared with TRBD1. Looked up from germline, CDR1 is MNHEY and CDR2 is SVGAGI. The ends lost 6 bases at V and 1 base at J; junction bases unmatched: 5. The CDR3 is 15 residues long. Here the CDR3 reads CASRVGTGVNYGYTF. The CDR3 nucleotides read TGTGCCAGCAGGGTTGGGACAGGGGTTAACTATGGCTACACCTTC.

This chain connects TRBV6-1 to TRBJ1-5; weak D call: TRBD1 (5 bases). V lost 8 bases and J 1 base, leaving 9 bases between the germline ends. This CDR3 spans 13 amino acids. The germline V gene has CDR1 MNHNS and CDR2 SASEGT. The CDR3 coding sequence is TGTGCCAGCCGTTGGGGCAGCAATCAGCCCCAGCATTTT. It translates to CASRWGSNQPQHF.

This rearrangement joins TRBV5-4 to TRBJ2-7, with TRBD1 as a possible D gene (5 bases). This CDR3 region has 13 residues. Germline values: CDR1 SGHNT, CDR2 YYREEE (reference sequence). Trimming left V 3 bases short and J 3 bases short, with 10 bases between. As DNA, the CDR3 is TGTGCCAGCAGCTCGGGCAGGGACTACGAGCAGTACTTC. As protein: CASSSGRDYEQYF.